Each of the 32 T cell receptor beta chains below was sequenced from the same sample in a study of blood T cell repertoires in COVID-19. TCRdb keeps only in-frame clones here, not all; method: immunoSEQ multiplex PCR. The table records 60,000 to 65,000 clones, 74% of them present only once. The sample taken for sequencing was peripheral blood. The origin of the receptors is a woman older than 75 with acute or convalescent COVID-19.

The V and J genes are TRBV3-1 (or the pseudogene TRBV3-2) and TRBJ1-2, with D unclear. The germline CDR1 and CDR2 sequences are LGHDT and YNNKEL (reference sequence). Trimming shortened V by 3 bases and J by 5 bases, and 4 bases separated the two germline ends. The CDR3 covers 11 residues. CDR3 sequence reads: CASSQRYGYTF. The CDR3 bases are TGTGCCAGCAGCCAGCGGTATGGCTACACCTTC.

This clone was seen only a few times. The CDR3 DNA reads TGTGCCAGCAGTATAAACGGGGGCAATCAGCCCCAGCATTTT. The encoded protein is CASSINGGNQPQHF. V usage is TRBV6-5 and J usage is TRBJ1-5; D is unresolved. The V gene lost 5 bases and the J gene lost 2 bases, with 10 bases spanning the gap. The CDR3 has 14 residues. Germline V gene data show CDR1 as MNHEY and CDR2 as SVGAGI.

The rearrangement joins TRBV4-1 to TRBJ2-1; 8 bases are a match to TRBD2. This CDR3 spans 16 amino acids. CDR1 is MGHRA, CDR2 YSYEKL, per germline. The V and J ends lost 4 bases and 9 bases, in that order; junction bases with no gene match: 14. CDR3 coding DNA: TGCGCCAGCAGCCCGCTACACCTGACTAGCGTGGGTGAGCAGTTCTTC. It specifies CASSPLHLTSVGEQFF.

The genes are TRBV5-6 and TRBJ1-4; D is unresolved. Trimming shortened V by 2 bases and J by 0 bases, and 8 bases separated the two germline ends. This CDR3 contains 15 residues. Germline V gives CDR1 SGHDT, CDR2 YYEEEE. This CDR3 reads CASSFRIATNEKLFF. The CDR3 DNA follows: TGTGCCAGCAGCTTCCGTATTGCAACTAATGAAAAACTGTTTTTT.

This clone was seen only a few times. The chain links TRBV2 to TRBJ1-3, with a tentative D call TRBD1 (6 bases). The CDR3 loop spans 15 amino acids. Germline CDR1 is SNHLY and CDR2 is FYNNEI. Deletions cut 6 bases from V and 0 bases from J, with 12 bases between. This CDR3 reads CASSGQLYSGNTIYF. CDR3 bases: TGTGCCAGCAGCGGACAGCTTTACTCTGGAAACACCATATATTTT. The variable domain in full, completed from reference TRBV2 and TRBJ1-3, reads EPEVTQTPSHQVTQMGQEVILRCVPISNHLYFYWYRQILGQKVEFLVSFYNNEISEKSEIFDDQFSVERPDGSNFTLKIRSTKLEDSAMYFCASSGQLYSGNTIYFGEGSWLTVV.

The genes are TRBV9 and TRBJ2-1, with 12 bases fitting TRBD2. The CDR3 has 14 residues. Germline CDR1 and CDR2: SGDLS and YYNGEE. The J segment lost 8 bases and the V segment lost 4 bases, leaving 4 bases of the junction unmatched. The CDR3 region has the DNA TGTGCCAGCAGCCGACTAGCGGGAGTCCATGAGCAGTTCTTC. It yields the protein CASSRLAGVHEQFF.

The sample holds a few counts of this clone. The gene calls are TRBV19 and TRBJ2-7; 8 nucleotides match TRBD1. CDR3 length equals 15 residues. The J segment lost 2 bases and the V segment lost 6 bases, leaving 9 bases of the junction unmatched. Looked up from germline, CDR1 is LNHDA and CDR2 is SQIVND (reference sequence). The CDR3 spells CASSGQGPRPYEQYF. In nucleotides, the CDR3 is TGTGCCAGTAGCGGACAGGGACCGCGACCCTACGAGCAGTACTTC.

The V gene is TRBV19, the J gene TRBJ2-3; D may be TRBD2 (6 bases). The CDR3 extends over 15 amino acids. V lost 4 bases, J lost 5 bases, and 16 bases lay in between. CDR1 is LNHDA and CDR2 is SQIVND in the germline V gene (reference sequence). Written as DNA, the CDR3 is TGTGCCAGTAGTAGGCGGGGTCAGCAGGGAGATACGCAGTATTTT. Protein sequence: CASSRRGQQGDTQYF. The full variable domain, completed using reference TRBV19 and TRBJ2-3, is DGGITQSPKYLFRKEGQNVTLSCEQNLNHDAMYWYRQDPGQGLRLIYYSQIVNDFQKGDIAEGYSVSREKKESFPLTVTSAQKNPTAFYLCASSRRGQQGDTQYFGPGTRLTVL.

The chain has TRBV19 and TRBJ2-5, with 9 bases aligning to TRBD2. V gave up 4 bases and J gave up 3 bases; unmatched junction bases: 6. CDR1 and CDR2 (germline): LNHDA, SQIVND (reference sequence). This CDR3 region has 15 residues. The CDR3 reads CASSRTGTSKETQYF. The DNA of the CDR3 is TGTGCCAGTAGTAGGACCGGGACTAGCAAAGAGACCCAGTACTTC. Based on the CDR3 plus reference TRBV19 and TRBJ2-5, the full variable domain is DGGITQSPKYLFRKEGQNVTLSCEQNLNHDAMYWYRQDPGQGLRLIYYSQIVNDFQKGDIAEGYSVSREKKESFPLTVTSAQKNPTAFYLCASSRTGTSKETQYFGPGTRLLVL.

The rearrangement uses TRBV18 and TRBJ1-2; TRBD1 agrees at 9 bases. The trim removed 1 base at V and 5 bases at J, leaving 8 bases unmatched. CDR1 is KGHSH, CDR2 LQKENI, per germline. The CDR3 contains 16 residues. CDR3 bases: TGTGCCAGCTCACCACGGGACAGGGCCGTTGGGTATGGCTACACCTTC. Its protein product is CASSPRDRAVGYGYTF.

CDR3: CASSLGPRGGVGAGTFYNEQFF. As DNA, the CDR3 is TGTGCCAGCAGCTTAGGTCCCAGGGGAGGGGTTGGAGCGGGGACCTTCTACAATGAGCAGTTCTTC. This chain links TRBV7-3 with TRBJ2-1, with a possible D match to TRBD2 (7 bases). Germline V gene lookup returns CDR1 SGHTA and CDR2 FQGTGA. The CDR3 runs 22 residues. Trimming left V 2 bases short and J 3 bases short, with 32 bases between.

The genes are TRBV7-9 and TRBJ2-1; TRBD2 might be the D (5 bases). Germline CDR1 and CDR2: SEHNR and FQNEAQ (reference sequence). The CDR3 contains 13 residues. V was pared by 7 bases and J by 6 bases, with 13 bases between. This CDR3 reads CASKGQRLNEQFF. Here the CDR3 DNA reads TGTGCCAGCAAGGGTCAGCGGCTCAATGAGCAGTTCTTC.

V usage is TRBV12-3 or TRBV12-4 and J usage is TRBJ2-1, with D possibly being TRBD1 (6 bases). The CDR3 loop spans 13 amino acids. V was pared by 6 bases and J by 9 bases, with 15 bases between. Here the CDR3 DNA reads TGTGCCAGCAGCCGGAGTGGGACAACTGAGCAGTTCTTC. Amino acid sequence: CASSRSGTTEQFF.

CDR3 nucleotide sequence: TGTGCCAGCAGTGAAGCGTTTGGGCAAAAGGTTTTCTTT. The encoded protein is CASSEAFGQKVFF. This chain links TRBV6-1 with TRBJ1-1, with D hard to call. The CDR3 loop spans 13 amino acids. Germline V gene sequence: CDR1 MNHNS, CDR2 SASEGT. V was trimmed by 0 bases and J by 13 bases, leaving 15 bases between them.

In its sample, this clone was seen a few times. The rearrangement joins TRBV4-1 to TRBJ1-3, with no clear D. The CDR3 spans 16 residues. V was shortened by 1 base and J by 2 bases, with 12 bases between the two germline ends. Germline V gives CDR1 MGHRA, CDR2 YSYEKL. The CDR3 nucleotides are TGCGCCAGCAGCCAAGTTCAGTCACAGACTGGAAACACCATATATTTT. It is translated as CASSQVQSQTGNTIYF.

The gene calls are TRBV5-6 and TRBJ2-5; TRBD1 agrees at 7 bases. J was trimmed by 2 bases and V by 2 bases; bases with no gene match: 3. CDR1 and CDR2 from the germline V gene are SGHDT and YYEEEE. The CDR3 runs 14 residues. CDR3 sequence: CASSLQGLQETQYF. The CDR3 DNA sequence: TGTGCCAGCAGCTTACAGGGGCTACAAGAGACCCAGTACTTC.

This clone appeared a few times. V gene TRBV24-1 combines with J gene TRBJ2-3; 7 bases line up with TRBD1. The CDR3 spans 14 residues. Germline CDR1 KGHDR, CDR2 SFDVKD. Trimming cost V 3 bases and J 1 base; bases outside gene matches: 0. The CDR3 bases are TGTGCCACCAGTGATGGACAGGGCACAGATACGCAGTATTTT. It translates to CATSDGQGTDTQYF.

The chain couples TRBV3-1 (or the pseudogene TRBV3-2) to TRBJ2-2; D gene uncertain. The CDR3 consists of 21 residues. CDR1 LGHDT and CDR2 YNNKEL come from the germline V gene (reference sequence). The V end lost 4 bases, the J end lost 3 bases, and 30 bases lay between the germline ends. CDR3 residues: CASSLQRPAHSRITYTGELFF. In nucleotides, the CDR3 is TGTGCCAGCAGCCTTCAACGGCCGGCCCACAGCCGTATTACCTACACCGGGGAGCTGTTTTTT.

The chain uses TRBV7-9 and TRBJ2-1; 13 bases map to TRBD2. There are 19 residues in the CDR3. The V gene end was trimmed by 1 base and the J gene end by 3 bases; junction bases not matched to a gene: 9. Germline assignment: CDR1 SEHNR and CDR2 FQNEAQ (reference sequence). Here the CDR3 DNA reads TGTGCCAGCAGCTTAGTGGTTGGGACTAGCGGGATCCGCTACAATGAGCAGTTCTTC. It is translated as CASSLVVGTSGIRYNEQFF.

The chain employs TRBV25-1 and TRBJ2-7; 10 positions match TRBD1. Trimming cost V 2 bases and J 5 bases; bases outside gene matches: 12. This CDR3 contains 17 residues. Germline V gene lookup returns CDR1 MGHDK and CDR2 SYGVNS. CDR3 sequence: CASSEQIRTGGTDEQYF. In DNA form, the CDR3 reads TGTGCCAGCAGTGAACAAATTCGGACAGGGGGAACGGACGAGCAGTACTTC.

This chain joins TRBV6-2 or TRBV6-3 and TRBJ2-5; D is undetermined. Trimming removed 0 bases from V and 2 bases from J, with 7 bases in between. Germline V gene data show CDR1 as MNHEY and CDR2 as SVGEGT. The CDR3 is 14 residues long. The CDR3 loop reads CASSYSMEQETQYF. DNA of the CDR3: TGTGCCAGCAGTTACTCGATGGAGCAAGAGACCCAGTACTTC.

The rearrangement uses TRBV4-3 and TRBJ2-1; 11 positions agree with TRBD2. J lost 8 bases, V lost 2 bases, and 14 bases had no gene match. The CDR3 has 18 amino acids. The germline CDR1 and CDR2 sequences are LGHNA and YSLEER. This chain's CDR3 is CASSQQAGTSGPSDEQFF. The CDR3 DNA sequence: TGCGCCAGCAGCCAACAGGCCGGGACTAGCGGCCCCTCGGATGAGCAGTTCTTC.

The CDR3 loop reads CASSLDSGRGTDTQYF. In nucleotides, the CDR3 is TGCGCCAGCAGCTTGGATAGCGGGAGGGGAACAGATACGCAGTATTTT. This rearrangement joins TRBV5-1 to TRBJ2-3; TRBD2 aligns across 11 bases. The germline gives CDR1 SGHRS, CDR2 YFSETQ. Trimming at V came to 0 bases and at J to 3 bases, leaving 3 bases not matched to a gene. The CDR3 totals 16 residues.

This clone was counted only a few times. V gene TRBV6-5 combines with J gene TRBJ1-1, with unresolved D. Germline CDR1 reads MNHEY; CDR2 reads SVGAGI. Trimming took 0 bases from V and 2 from J, leaving 7 bases between them. This CDR3 has 14 amino acids. This chain's CDR3 is CASSYSTENTEAFF. CDR3 sequence (DNA): TGTGCCAGCAGTTACTCAACAGAAAACACTGAAGCTTTCTTT.

This clone appeared a few times. The chain couples TRBV15 to TRBJ2-5, with D unresolved. The CDR3 covers 15 residues. V gave up 0 bases and J gave up 1 base, with 9 bases separating them. Germline V CDR1 and CDR2: LNHNV, YYDKDF (reference sequence). CDR3 in DNA: TGTGCCACCAGCAGAGATCATAGATCCCAAGAGACCCAGTACTTC. It is translated as CATSRDHRSQETQYF.

The rearrangement joins TRBV19 to TRBJ2-5; TRBD2 matches at 14 bases. The CDR3 length is 14 residues. V gave up 6 bases and J gave up 5 bases; unmatched junction bases: 2. From germline, CDR1 is LNHDA and CDR2 SQIVND (reference sequence). CDR3 amino acids: CASRGLAGGETQYF. CDR3 bases: TGTGCCAGTAGAGGACTAGCGGGAGGCGAGACCCAGTACTTC.

This clone was observed a handful of times. The rearrangement joins TRBV3-1 (or the pseudogene TRBV3-2) to TRBJ2-3; the match to TRBD2 covers 7 bases. The CDR3 sequence is 16 residues long. The germline CDR1 and CDR2 sequences are LGHDT and YNNKEL (reference sequence). Trimming removed 1 base from V and 3 bases from J; junction bases left unmatched: 7. CDR3 coding DNA: TGTGCCAGCAGCCAAGCCCAGGGAGGGAGGACAGATACGCAGTATTTT. Its protein is CASSQAQGGRTDTQYF.

V gene TRBV29-1 combines with J gene TRBJ2-7; D uncertain. The CDR3 contains 13 residues. The germline V gene has CDR1 SQVTM and CDR2 ANQGSEA. Trimming took off 0 bases at V and 2 bases at J, with 8 bases between the two ends. The DNA of the CDR3 is TGCAGCGTTGAAGACCCCAGGACCTACGAGCAGTACTTC. Protein: CSVEDPRTYEQYF.

The chain couples TRBV7-9 to TRBJ2-7; 10 bases agree with TRBD1. CDR3 length equals 14 residues. Germline-derived CDR1 and CDR2 are SEHNR and FQNEAQ (reference sequence). The J segment lost 5 bases and the V segment lost 7 bases, leaving 8 bases of the junction unmatched. Here the CDR3 reads CASTPGTGVHEQYF. The CDR3 coding sequence is TGTGCCAGCACCCCCGGGACAGGGGTCCACGAGCAGTACTTC.

The chain joins TRBV30 to TRBJ2-7, with 7 bases matching TRBD1. The CDR3 consists of 15 residues. Germline lookup yields CDR1 GTSNPN and CDR2 SVGIG (reference sequence). V shed 1 base and J 0 bases; nucleotides not matched to a gene: 6. Written as DNA, the CDR3 is TGTGCCTGGAGTGAGCCGGGACAGAGCTCCTACGAGCAGTACTTC. Amino acid sequence: CAWSEPGQSSYEQYF.

This clone was recorded once. The chain links TRBV19 to TRBJ2-1; D is undetermined. The V end lost 10 bases, the J end lost 4 bases, and 14 bases lay between the germline ends. The CDR3 has 13 residues. The germline CDR1 and CDR2 sequences are LNHDA and SQIVND (reference sequence). Here the CDR3 DNA reads TGTGCCACCCGAGGCCAAAAATACAATGAGCAGTTCTTC. Protein product: CATRGQKYNEQFF.

The V and J genes are TRBV5-6 and TRBJ2-3, with D possibly TRBD2 on 6 matching bases. CDR1 is SGHDT and CDR2 is YYEEEE in the germline V gene. The CDR3 contains 16 residues. V lost 2 bases and J 4 bases, leaving 17 bases between the germline ends. The CDR3 loop reads CASSFYTSYSPDTQYF. CDR3 bases: TGTGCCAGCAGCTTTTATACTAGCTACTCCCCAGATACGCAGTATTTT.